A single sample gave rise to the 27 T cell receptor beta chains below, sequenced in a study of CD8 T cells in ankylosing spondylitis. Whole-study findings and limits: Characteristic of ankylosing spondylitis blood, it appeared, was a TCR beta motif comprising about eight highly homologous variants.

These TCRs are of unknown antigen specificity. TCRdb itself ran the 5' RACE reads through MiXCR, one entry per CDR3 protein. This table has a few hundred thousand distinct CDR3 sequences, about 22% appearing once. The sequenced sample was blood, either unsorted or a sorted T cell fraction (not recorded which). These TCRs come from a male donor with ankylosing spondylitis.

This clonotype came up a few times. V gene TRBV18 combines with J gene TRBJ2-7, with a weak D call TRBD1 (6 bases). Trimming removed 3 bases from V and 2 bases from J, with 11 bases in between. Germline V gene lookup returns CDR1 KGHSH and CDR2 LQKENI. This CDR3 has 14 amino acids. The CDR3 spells CASSPTGTTYEQYF. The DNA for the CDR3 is TGTGCCAGCTCACCTACCGGGACAACCTACGAGCAGTACTTC. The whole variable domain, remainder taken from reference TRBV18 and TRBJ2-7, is NAGVMQNPRHLVRRRGQEARLRCSPMKGHSHVYWYRQLPEEGLKFMVYLQKENIIDESGMPKERFSAEFPKEGPSILRIQQVVRGDSAAYFCASSPTGTTYEQYFGPGTRLTVT.

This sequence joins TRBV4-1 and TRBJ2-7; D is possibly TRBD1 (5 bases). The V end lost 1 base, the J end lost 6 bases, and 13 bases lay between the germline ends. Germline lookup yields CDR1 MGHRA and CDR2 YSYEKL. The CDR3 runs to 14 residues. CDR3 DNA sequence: TGCGCCAGCAGCCAAGTGGGCAGGGATGGCGAGCAGTACTTC. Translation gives CASSQVGRDGEQYF.

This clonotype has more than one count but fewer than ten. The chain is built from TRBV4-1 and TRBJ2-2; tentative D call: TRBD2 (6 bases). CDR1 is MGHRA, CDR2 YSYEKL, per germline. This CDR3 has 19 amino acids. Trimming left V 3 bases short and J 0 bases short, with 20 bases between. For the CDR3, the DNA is TGCGCCAGCAGCCATGACTCCTTCGGGGCGGGGTCGAACACCGGGGAGCTGTTTTTT. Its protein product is CASSHDSFGAGSNTGELFF.

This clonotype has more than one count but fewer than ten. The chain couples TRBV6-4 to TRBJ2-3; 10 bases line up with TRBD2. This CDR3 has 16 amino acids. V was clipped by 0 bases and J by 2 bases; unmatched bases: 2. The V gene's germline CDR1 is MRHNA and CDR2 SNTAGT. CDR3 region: CASSDSTSGPTDTQYF. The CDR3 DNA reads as TGTGCCAGCAGTGACTCGACTAGCGGGCCCACAGATACGCAGTATTTT.

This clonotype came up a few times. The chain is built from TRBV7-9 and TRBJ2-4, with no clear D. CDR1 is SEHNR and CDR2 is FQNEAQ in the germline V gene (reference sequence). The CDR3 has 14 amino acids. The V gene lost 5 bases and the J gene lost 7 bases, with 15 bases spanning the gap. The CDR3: CASSPETLWNIQYF. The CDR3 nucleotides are TGTGCCAGCAGCCCCGAGACCCTGTGGAACATTCAGTACTTC.

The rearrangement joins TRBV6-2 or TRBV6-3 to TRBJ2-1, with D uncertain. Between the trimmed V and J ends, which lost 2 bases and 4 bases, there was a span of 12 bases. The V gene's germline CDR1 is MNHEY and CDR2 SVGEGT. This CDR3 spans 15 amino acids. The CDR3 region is CASSYLGRRYNEQFF. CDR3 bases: TGTGCCAGCAGTTACCTAGGACGGCGTTACAATGAGCAGTTCTTC.

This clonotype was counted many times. Here the CDR3 DNA reads TGTGCCAGCAGCTCGGGGCTCGACGTAGATACGCAGTATTTT. It encodes CASSSGLDVDTQYF. The chain joins TRBV9 to TRBJ2-3, with D tentatively TRBD1 or TRBD2 (5 bases each). From germline, CDR1 is SGDLS and CDR2 YYNGEE. V was clipped by 4 bases and J by 5 bases, with 14 bases between them. The CDR3 is 14 residues long.

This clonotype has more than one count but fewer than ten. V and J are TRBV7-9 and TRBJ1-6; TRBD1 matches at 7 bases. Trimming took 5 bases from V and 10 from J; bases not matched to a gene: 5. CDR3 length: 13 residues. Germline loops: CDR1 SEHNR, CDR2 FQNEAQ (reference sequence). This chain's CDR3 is CASSPSGQSPLHF. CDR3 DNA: TGTGCCAGCAGCCCATCGGGACAGTCACCCCTCCACTTT.

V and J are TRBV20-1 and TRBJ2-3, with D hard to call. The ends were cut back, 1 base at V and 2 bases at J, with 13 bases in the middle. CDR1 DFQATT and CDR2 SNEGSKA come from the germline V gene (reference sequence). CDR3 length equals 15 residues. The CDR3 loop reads CSARVYGPLTDTQYF. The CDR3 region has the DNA TGCAGTGCTAGAGTGTACGGTCCCCTCACAGATACGCAGTATTTT.

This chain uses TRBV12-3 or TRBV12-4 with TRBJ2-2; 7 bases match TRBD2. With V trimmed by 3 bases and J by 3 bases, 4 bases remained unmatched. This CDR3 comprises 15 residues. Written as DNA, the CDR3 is TGTGCCAGCAGTTTCGGCCGGGGGGACACCGGGGAGCTGTTTTTT. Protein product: CASSFGRGDTGELFF.

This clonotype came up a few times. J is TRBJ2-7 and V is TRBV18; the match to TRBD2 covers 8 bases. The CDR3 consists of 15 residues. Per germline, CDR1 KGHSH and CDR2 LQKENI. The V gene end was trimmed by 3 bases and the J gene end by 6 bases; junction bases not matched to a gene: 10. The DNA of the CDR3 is TGTGCCAGCTCACCCCCGGGGGGGGGGCGATCCGAGCAGTACTTC. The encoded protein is CASSPPGGGRSEQYF.

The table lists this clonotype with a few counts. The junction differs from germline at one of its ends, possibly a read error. In DNA form, the CDR3 reads TGTGCCAGCTCCCTGGGACTAGCGGGAGATGCGCAGTATTTT. This encodes CASSLGLAGDAQYF. V and J are TRBV18 and TRBJ2-3; 14 nucleotides agree with TRBD2. CDR1 is KGHSH and CDR2 is LQKENI in the germline V gene. The CDR3 spans 14 residues.

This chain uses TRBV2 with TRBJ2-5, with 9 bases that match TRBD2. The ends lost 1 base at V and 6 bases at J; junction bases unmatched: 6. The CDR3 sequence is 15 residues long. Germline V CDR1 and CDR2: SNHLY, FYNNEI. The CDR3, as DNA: TGTGCCAGCAGTGAAGAAGGCGGGAGGGCTAAGACCCAGTACTTC. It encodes CASSEEGGRAKTQYF.

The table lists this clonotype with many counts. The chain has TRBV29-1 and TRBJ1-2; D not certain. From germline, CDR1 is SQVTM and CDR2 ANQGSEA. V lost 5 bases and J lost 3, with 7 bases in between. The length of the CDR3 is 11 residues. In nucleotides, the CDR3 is TGCAGCGTTCAGAAAGACTATGGCTACACCTTC. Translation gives CSVQKDYGYTF.

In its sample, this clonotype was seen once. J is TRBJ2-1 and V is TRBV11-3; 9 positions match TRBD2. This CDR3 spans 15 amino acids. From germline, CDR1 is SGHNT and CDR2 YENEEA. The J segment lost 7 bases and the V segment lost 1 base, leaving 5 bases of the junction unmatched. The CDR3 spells CASSLVASGINEQFF. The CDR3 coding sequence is TGTGCCAGCAGCTTAGTAGCTAGCGGGATAAATGAGCAGTTCTTC.

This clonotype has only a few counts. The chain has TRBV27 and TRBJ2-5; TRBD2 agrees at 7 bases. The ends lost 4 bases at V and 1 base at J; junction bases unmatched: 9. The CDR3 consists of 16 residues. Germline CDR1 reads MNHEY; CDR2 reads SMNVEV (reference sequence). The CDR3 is CASSSLNPGGQETQYF. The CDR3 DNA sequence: TGTGCCAGCAGTTCCTTGAACCCGGGAGGCCAAGAGACCCAGTACTTC.

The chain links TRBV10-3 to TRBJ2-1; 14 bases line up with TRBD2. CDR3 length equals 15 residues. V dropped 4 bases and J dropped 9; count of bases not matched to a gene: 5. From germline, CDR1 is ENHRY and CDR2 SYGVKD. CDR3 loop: CAISGGTSGSGEQFF. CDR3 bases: TGTGCCATCAGTGGAGGGACTAGCGGGAGTGGTGAGCAGTTCTTC.

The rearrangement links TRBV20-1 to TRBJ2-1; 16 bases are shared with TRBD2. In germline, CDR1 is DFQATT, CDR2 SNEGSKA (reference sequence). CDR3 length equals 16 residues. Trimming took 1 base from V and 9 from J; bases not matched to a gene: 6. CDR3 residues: CSARAGLAGGPAEQFF. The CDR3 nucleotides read TGCAGTGCTAGAGCGGGACTAGCGGGAGGGCCGGCTGAGCAGTTCTTC.

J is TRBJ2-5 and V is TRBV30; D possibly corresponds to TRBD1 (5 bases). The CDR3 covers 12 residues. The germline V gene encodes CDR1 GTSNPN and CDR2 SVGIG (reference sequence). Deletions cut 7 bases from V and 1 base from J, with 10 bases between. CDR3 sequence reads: CALARAQETQYF. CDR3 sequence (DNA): TGTGCCTTGGCCAGGGCCCAAGAGACCCAGTACTTC.

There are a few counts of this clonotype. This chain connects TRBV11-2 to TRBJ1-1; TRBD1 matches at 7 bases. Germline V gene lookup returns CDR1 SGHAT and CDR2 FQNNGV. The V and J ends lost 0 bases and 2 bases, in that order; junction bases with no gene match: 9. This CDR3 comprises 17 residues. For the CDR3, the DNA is TGTGCCAGCAGCTTAGAGAGGCCTCGGGACAGAAACACTGAAGCTTTCTTT. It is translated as CASSLERPRDRNTEAFF.

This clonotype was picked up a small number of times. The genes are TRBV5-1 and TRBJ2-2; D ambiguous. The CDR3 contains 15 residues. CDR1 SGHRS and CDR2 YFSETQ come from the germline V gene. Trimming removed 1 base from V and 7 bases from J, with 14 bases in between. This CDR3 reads CASSLNGGYSGELFF. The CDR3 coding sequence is TGCGCCAGCAGCTTGAACGGCGGATACAGCGGGGAGCTGTTTTTT.

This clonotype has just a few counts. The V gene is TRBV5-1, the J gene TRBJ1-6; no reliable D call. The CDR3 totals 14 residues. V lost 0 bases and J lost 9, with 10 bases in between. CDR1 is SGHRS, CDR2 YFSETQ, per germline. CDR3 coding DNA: TGCGCCAGCAGCTTGGCCAGTTGGGGTTCACCCCTCCACTTT. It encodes CASSLASWGSPLHF.

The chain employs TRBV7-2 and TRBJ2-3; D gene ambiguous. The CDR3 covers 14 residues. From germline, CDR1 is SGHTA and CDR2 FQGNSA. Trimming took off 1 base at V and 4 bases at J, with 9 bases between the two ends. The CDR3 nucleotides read TGTGCCAGCAGCTTAGAACCTAGTGCAGATACGCAGTATTTT. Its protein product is CASSLEPSADTQYF.

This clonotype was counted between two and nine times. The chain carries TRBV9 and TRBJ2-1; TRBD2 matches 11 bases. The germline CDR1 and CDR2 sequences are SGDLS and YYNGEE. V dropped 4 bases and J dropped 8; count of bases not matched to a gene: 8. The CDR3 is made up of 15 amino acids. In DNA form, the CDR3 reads TGTGCCAGCAGCCCCGGGACTAGCGGTTTCTATGAGCAGTTCTTC. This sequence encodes CASSPGTSGFYEQFF.

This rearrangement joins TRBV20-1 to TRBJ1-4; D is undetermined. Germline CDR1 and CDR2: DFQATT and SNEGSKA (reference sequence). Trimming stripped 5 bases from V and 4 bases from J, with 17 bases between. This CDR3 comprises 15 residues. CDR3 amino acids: CSAFDYAEINEKLFF. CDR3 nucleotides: TGCAGTGCTTTCGACTACGCGGAGATTAATGAAAAACTGTTTTTT.

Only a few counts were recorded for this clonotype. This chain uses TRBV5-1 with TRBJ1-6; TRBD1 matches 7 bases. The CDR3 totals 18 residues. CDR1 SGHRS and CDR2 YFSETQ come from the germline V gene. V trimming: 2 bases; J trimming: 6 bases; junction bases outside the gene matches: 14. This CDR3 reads CASSLDSGTARTNSPLHF. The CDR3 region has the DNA TGCGCCAGCAGCTTAGACTCCGGGACAGCACGTACTAATTCACCCCTCCACTTT.

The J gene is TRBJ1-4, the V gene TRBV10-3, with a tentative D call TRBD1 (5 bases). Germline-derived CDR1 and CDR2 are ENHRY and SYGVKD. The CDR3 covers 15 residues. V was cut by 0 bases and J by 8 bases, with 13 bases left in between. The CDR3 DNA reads TGTGCCATCAGTGAGTCTGGGGCGATTGGGGAAAAACTGTTTTTT. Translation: CAISESGAIGEKLFF.